This is a list of T cell receptor beta chains from one sample in a study of T-cell memory formation after mild COVID-19. TCRdb processed the 5' RACE reads anew with MiXCR; each CDR3 protein has one entry. Of around 49,000 distinct CDR3 sequences in the sample, about 28% are singletons; the top ten hold around 45%. The sample was PBMCs or a T cell subset sorted from them (not recorded which). The receptors here all came from a man aged 18 to 29 who had mild COVID-19 (a few samples of this study predate the infection). Cell type and time point are not known. Both conserved end residues are part of each CDR3. D genes are given only for firm matches. The size of a clone is reported for some rows only, either as once, few or many, or as a class for expanded clones.

TRBJ1-2 . . TRBV12-3/TRBV12-4 TGTGCCAGCACACCTAGCCCCTGGGGGAATTATGGCTACACCTTC CASTPSPWGNYGYTF
TRBJ1-1 . few TRBV4-1 TGCGCCAGCAGCCCCGCTTTCCGGGGCACTGAAGCTTTCTTT CASSPAFRGTEAFF
TRBJ2-3 TRBD2 once TRBV4-1 TGCGCCAGCAGCCAAACCAGCGGGGGGAGTACAGATACGCAGTATTTT CASSQTSGGSTDTQYF
TRBJ2-2 TRBD2 . TRBV7-3 TGTGCCAGCAGCTTTTTAGCGGGGGCTGTCACCGGGGAGCTGTTTTTT CASSFLAGAVTGELFF
TRBJ2-2 TRBD1 . TRBV12-3/TRBV12-4 TGTGCCAGCAGCCGATGGACAGGGAACACCGGGGAGCTGTTTTTT CASSRWTGNTGELFF
TRBJ1-2 . . TRBV9 TGTGCCAGCAGCGCCCGACAGGACAATGGCTACACCTTC CASSARQDNGYTF
TRBJ1-3 TRBD1 few TRBV6-5 TGTGCCAGCAGCTCTCAGACAGGGCAGTGGTCTGGAAACACCATATATTTT CASSSQTGQWSGNTIYF
TRBJ2-1 TRBD1 . TRBV5-1 TGCGCCAGCAGCACCGGGACAGGGATGTACAATGAGCAGTTCTTC CASSTGTGMYNEQFF
TRBJ2-1 . few TRBV12-3/TRBV12-4 TGTGCCAGCAGTCCGGATAACCGGAGGCAGTTCTTC CASSPDNRRQFF
TRBJ1-1 TRBD1 . TRBV7-9 TGTGCCAGCAGCTTACTTAGGAACAGGGGGAACACTGAAGCTTTCTTT CASSLLRNRGNTEAFF
TRBJ2-2 TRBD1 . TRBV6-5 TGTGCCAGCAGTCGCGGGACAGGCCGGGCTGGGGAGCTGTTTTTT CASSRGTGRAGELFF
TRBJ1-6 . . TRBV6-5 TGTGCCAGCAGTTCCACAGGGAATTCACCCCTCCACTTT CASSSTGNSPLHF
TRBJ1-5 . . TRBV15 TGTGCCACCAGCCCACAGGGACAGCCCCAGCATTTT CATSPQGQPQHF
TRBJ1-3 TRBD1 . TRBV9 TGTGCCAGCAGCGATTGGACAGGGCCATCCTCTGGAAACACCATATATTTT CASSDWTGPSSGNTIYF
TRBJ2-3 . . TRBV7-7 TGTGCTAGCAGCAGGGACTCGTTCAGCACAGATACGCAGTATTTT CASSRDSFSTDTQYF
TRBJ2-3 TRBD2 . TRBV7-2 TGTGCCAGCAGAGGCGGGGGAAGCACAGATACGCAGTATTTT CASRGGGSTDTQYF
TRBJ2-2 . . TRBV5-1 TGCGCCAGCAGCCCTTCTACCGGGGAGCTGTTTTTT CASSPSTGELFF
TRBJ2-5 . . TRBV7-6 TGTGCCAGCAGCTCTCCCGGGGCCCAGTACTTC CASSSPGAQYF
TRBJ2-1 . few TRBV2 TGTGCCAGCAGTGATCCGGGCGGAAACAATGAGCAGTTCTTC CASSDPGGNNEQFF
TRBJ1-6 TRBD1 many TRBV4-1 TGCGCCAGCAGCCAAGATCCCCCAGGGGGCCACTCACCCCTCCACTTT CASSQDPPGGHSPLHF
TRBJ2-3 . . TRBV5-1 TGCGCCAGCAGCCTGGCCATAACTAGCACAGATACGCAGTATTTT CASSLAITSTDTQYF
TRBJ2-5 TRBD2 . TRBV5-1 TGCGCCAGCAGCTTGTCGGTGGCGGGGGAATCCCGAGAGACCCAGTACTTC CASSLSVAGESRETQYF
TRBJ2-3 . . TRBV7-6 TGTGCCAGCAGCTTAGCGCGAACAGATACGCAGTATTTT CASSLARTDTQYF
TRBJ1-6 TRBD1 few TRBV4-1 TGCGCCAGCAGCCTCCGGGCAGGGACAGATTCACCCCTCCACTTT CASSLRAGTDSPLHF
TRBJ2-7 . . TRBV11-2 TGTGCCAGCAGCTCCCGAGGAAGCTCCTACGAGCAGTACTTC CASSSRGSSYEQYF
TRBJ2-3 . . TRBV5-1 TGCGCCAGCAGGGGAACAGATACGCAGTATTTT CASRGTDTQYF
TRBJ2-1 TRBD2 . TRBV4-3 TGCGCCAGCAGCCACCTTCCGATAGCGGGGGGCATAAATGAGCAGTTCTTC CASSHLPIAGGINEQFF
TRBJ2-7 TRBD1 . TRBV5-1 TGCGCCAGCAGCTTACTCCGGGACAGGGCCCACGAGCAGTACTTC CASSLLRDRAHEQYF
TRBJ1-3 . . TRBV12-5 TGTGCTAGTGGTTTTGTAATACCGGCCTCTGGAAACACCATATATTTT CASGFVIPASGNTIYF
TRBJ2-5 . few TRBV5-1 TGCGCCAGCAGCTTCACAGGGAGCGAGACCCAGTACTTC CASSFTGSETQYF
TRBJ1-1 . few TRBV7-2 TGTGCCAGCCGAGACGGGCCAGAAGCTTTCTTT CASRDGPEAFF
TRBJ1-1 . . TRBV29-1 TGCAGCGCCAGAGGGGGGGTGAACACTGAAGCTTTCTTT CSARGGVNTEAFF
TRBJ2-3 . . TRBV6-6 TGTGCCAGCAGTTACTCGATCCGGTCCCTCACAGATACGCAGTATTTT CASSYSIRSLTDTQYF
TRBJ1-1 TRBD1 few TRBV6-5 TGTGCCACGAGACAGGGGATGAACACTGAAGCTTTCTTT CATRQGMNTEAFF
TRBJ1-6 TRBD1 . TRBV20-1 TGCAGTGCGATCGACAGGGTCTATAATTCACCCCTCCACTTT CSAIDRVYNSPLHF
TRBJ2-5 . . TRBV5-1 TGCGCCAGCAGCTTGACTAGCCCATCGGAGACCCAGTACTTC CASSLTSPSETQYF
TRBJ1-2 . few TRBV20-1 TGCAGTGCTACAACTCCGGACGGAGGAAGTCATGGCTACACCTTC CSATTPDGGSHGYTF
TRBJ2-3 . . TRBV9 TGTGCCAGCAGCGTAGTTAAGGGGCGGGCAGATACGCAGTATTTT CASSVVKGRADTQYF
TRBJ1-1 . few TRBV20-1 TGCAGTGCTAGGGCCTTCGAGGACAGACAAGCTTTCTTT CSARAFEDRQAFF
TRBJ2-5 TRBD1 . TRBV11-2 TGTGCCAGCAGTATTGGGACAGGGGGCTGGGCAGAGACCCAGTACTTC CASSIGTGGWAETQYF
TRBJ2-2 . . TRBV7-6 TGTGCCAGCAGCTTGGGCCCCGAGGAGGAGCTGTTTTTT CASSLGPEEELFF
TRBJ1-1 . . TRBV4-1 TGCGCCAGCAGCCCTTCCAGGGAAGGAGGGACTGAAGCTTTCTTT CASSPSREGGTEAFF
TRBJ2-5 . . TRBV4-1 TGCGCCAGCAGCCAACTCCTTGCCCCAGGCGGCGAGACCCAGTACTTC CASSQLLAPGGETQYF
TRBJ2-3 TRBD2 . TRBV4-2 TGTGCCAGCAGCCAAGAAGCGGGGGGCGCCACAGATACGCAGTATTTT CASSQEAGGATDTQYF
TRBJ2-1 TRBD1 . TRBV12-3/TRBV12-4 TGTGCCAGCAGTCCGGGACAGGGGTGGAATGAGCAGTTCTTC CASSPGQGWNEQFF
TRBJ2-5 TRBD2 few TRBV2 TGTGCCAGCAAAGTGGGAGGGGCCCAAGAGACCCAGTACTTC CASKVGGAQETQYF
TRBJ1-1 . . TRBV12-3/TRBV12-4 TGTGCCAGCAGTTTTGCAGGGGTGGCTTTCTTT CASSFAGVAFF
TRBJ2-1 . few TRBV27 TGTGCCAGCAGTTTATTACTCCCGGGGGTCGAGCAGTTCTTC CASSLLLPGVEQFF
TRBJ2-7 . few TRBV2 TGTGCCAGCAGAGTAGAACCCTACGAGCAGTACTTC CASRVEPYEQYF
TRBJ1-1 TRBD1 . TRBV27 TGTGCCAGCAGTGAAGGGACAGGGGCGCCTGGGAACACTGAAGCTTTCTTT CASSEGTGAPGNTEAFF
TRBJ2-6 TRBD1 . TRBV7-2 TGTGCCAGCAGCTTAGTTTATCTGCCGGGACAGAAAAGCTCTGGGGCCAACGTCCTGACTTTC CASSLVYLPGQKSSGANVLTF
TRBJ2-3 . . TRBV4-1 TGCGCCAGCAGCGCTGCCACTTTTAGCTCAGATACGCAGTATTTT CASSAATFSSDTQYF
TRBJ2-3 . . TRBV11-2 TGTGCCAGCAGCCCGAGACAGAGATACACAGATACGCAGTATTTT CASSPRQRYTDTQYF
TRBJ1-4 . . TRBV5-1 TGCGCCAGCAGCTTGGTTGGGAATGAAAAACTGTTTTTT CASSLVGNEKLFF